The rows below give T cell receptor beta chains drawn from one sample of a study of cytomegalovirus exposure and HLA in healthy donors. Repertoires were generated with immunoSEQ multiplex PCR, while TCRdb's copy carries only in-frame clones and drops some. The table includes under 200,000 clones, around four fifths detected once. The sample was PBMCs. These receptors all stem from a man aged 25-45 years in good health and CMV-seronegative. Each CDR3 is given with its conserved first and last residue. Fields, in order: V gene, J gene, clone size, D gene, CDR3 DNA, CDR3 protein. A D gene is named only where the DNA matches it firmly. Clone size appears in some rows only: once, few, many, or a class for an expanded clone.

>TRBV28|TRBJ2-1|-|-
TGTGCCAGCAGTTTCCCGGGTGCCAATGAGCAGTTCTTC
CASSFPGANEQFF
>TRBV19|TRBJ1-5|-|-
TGTGCCAGTAGTACACAGGGTCTGAGGCAGCCCCAGCATTTT
CASSTQGLRQPQHF
>TRBV19|TRBJ2-1|-|-
TGTGCCAGTAGTATTGTCAGGGGACCCCAGGAGCAGTTCTTC
CASSIVRGPQEQFF
>TRBV4-1|TRBJ2-7|few|TRBD1
TGCGCCAGCAGCCAAGATGGATCGGACAGGGTGTTGGAAGAGCAGTACTTC
CASSQDGSDRVLEEQYF
>TRBV7-8|TRBJ2-2|-|TRBD2
TGTGCCAGCAGCTTAGAGGCGGGAGGGCCGACCGGGGAGCTGTTTTTT
CASSLEAGGPTGELFF
>TRBV2|TRBJ1-2|few|TRBD1
TGTGCCAGCAGACCCGGGACAGGGATCGGCTACACCTTC
CASRPGTGIGYTF
>TRBV9|TRBJ2-1|-|TRBD2
TGTGCCAGCAGCGTAGTGTCGGGGGGGTACAATGAGCAGTTCTTC
CASSVVSGGYNEQFF
>TRBV7-2|TRBJ2-5|-|TRBD2
TGTGCCAGCAGCTCTAGACTAGCGGGAAGTCGTGAGACCCAGTACTTC
CASSSRLAGSRETQYF
>TRBV6-5|TRBJ1-2|-|TRBD1
TGTGCCAGCAGTTACTCAGGGACAGGGGCTGGCTACACCTTC
CASSYSGTGAGYTF
>TRBV29-1|TRBJ1-2|-|-
TGCAGCGCAGACGGACAGTCTGGATATGGCTACACCTTC
CSADGQSGYGYTF